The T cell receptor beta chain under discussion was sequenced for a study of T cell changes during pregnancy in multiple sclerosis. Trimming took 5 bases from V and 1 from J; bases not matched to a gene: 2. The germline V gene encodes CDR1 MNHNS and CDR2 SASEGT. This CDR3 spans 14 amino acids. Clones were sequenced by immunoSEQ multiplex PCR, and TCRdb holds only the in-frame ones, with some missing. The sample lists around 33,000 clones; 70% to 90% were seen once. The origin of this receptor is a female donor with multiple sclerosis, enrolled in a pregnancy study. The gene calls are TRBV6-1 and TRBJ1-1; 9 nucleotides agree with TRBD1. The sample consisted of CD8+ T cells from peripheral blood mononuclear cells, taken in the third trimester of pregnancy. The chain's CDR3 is CASSTTGGNTEAFF. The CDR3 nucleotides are TGTGCCAGCAGTACGACAGGGGGGAACACTGAAGCTTTCTTT.